Following are 19 T cell receptor beta chains from one sample sequenced in a study of human T cells and chemical hapten exposure. Total RNA was isolated from whole blood that had not been fractionated. TCRdb reanalysed the 5' RACE reads using MiXCR and keeps one entry per CDR3 protein. This repertoire shows under 150,000 distinct CDR3 sequences, roughly 18% found once; its top ten account for approximately 3%. The source is a human donor in good health.

The J gene is TRBJ1-1, the V gene TRBV20-1; D gene uncertain. Germline V gene data show CDR1 as DFQATT and CDR2 as SNEGSKA (reference sequence). The germline V and J ends were trimmed by 5 bases and 0 bases, with 10 bases remaining between them. The CDR3 is 13 residues long. CDR3 nucleotide sequence: TGCAGTGCTGGATACGGAGTGAACACTGAAGCTTTCTTT. Its protein product is CSAGYGVNTEAFF.

This clonotype has a handful of counts. CDR3 nucleotides: TGTGCCAGCGGGCAAGGAGCGGGAGAGCAGTACTTC. This sequence encodes CASGQGAGEQYF. This chain uses TRBV12-3 or TRBV12-4 with TRBJ2-7, with 7 bases fitting TRBD2. The CDR3 runs to 12 residues. The junction had 8 bases not matched to a gene; V was cut back by 8 bases and J by 7 bases.

This clonotype was observed a few times. This chain's CDR3 is CASSSQPLDTQYF. The CDR3 nucleotides read TGCGCCAGCAGCTCTCAGCCCCTGGATACGCAGTATTTT. The V call is TRBV5-1, the J call TRBJ2-3; D unresolved. There are 13 residues in the CDR3. Germline assignment: CDR1 SGHRS and CDR2 YFSETQ. The V end lost 3 bases, the J end lost 6 bases, and 11 bases lay between the germline ends.

J is TRBJ2-3 and V is TRBV20-1; D is perhaps TRBD1 or TRBD2 (5 bases each). The CDR3 totals 14 residues. The ends were cut back, 6 bases at V and 1 base at J, with 14 bases in the middle. The V gene's germline CDR1 is DFQATT and CDR2 SNEGSKA (reference sequence). The CDR3 region has the DNA TGCAGTGCCCGCCGGGGACCCGGCACAGATACGCAGTATTTT. Encoded protein: CSARRGPGTDTQYF.

This clonotype occurred a few times. The chain couples TRBV19 to TRBJ2-2; 7 bases align to TRBD1. Germline V lookup: CDR1 LNHDA, CDR2 SQIVND (reference sequence). The CDR3 is made up of 15 amino acids. With V trimmed by 5 bases and J by 6 bases, 9 bases remained unmatched. CDR3 nucleotides: TGTGCCAGTAGTCTCGTACGGGACAGTGCCGGGGAGCTGTTTTTT. It translates to CASSLVRDSAGELFF. The full variable domain, with the rest looked up from reference TRBV19 and TRBJ2-2, is DGGITQSPKYLFRKEGQNVTLSCEQNLNHDAMYWYRQDPGQGLRLIYYSQIVNDFQKGDIAEGYSVSREKKESFPLTVTSAQKNPTAFYLCASSLVRDSAGELFFGEGSRLTVL.

The chain links TRBV7-9 to TRBJ2-7, with D perhaps TRBD2 (5 bases). CDR1 and CDR2 from the germline V gene are SEHNR and FQNEAQ (reference sequence). CDR3 length equals 15 residues. The V end was cut by 4 bases, the J end by 0 bases, with 13 bases between. The CDR3, as DNA: TGTGCCAGCAGCTCCTCCGGACTCCTCTCCTACGAGCAGTACTTC. It yields the protein CASSSSGLLSYEQYF.

A few counts support this clonotype. The chain carries TRBV6-6 and TRBJ1-4, with 8 nucleotides matching TRBD1. Unmatched junction bases numbered 4, after V lost 4 bases and J lost 0 bases. Looked up from germline, CDR1 is MNHNY and CDR2 is SVGAGI (reference sequence). The CDR3 contains 16 residues. The CDR3 spells CASSSGRGPTNEKLFF. The CDR3 DNA sequence: TGTGCCAGCAGTTCGGGCAGGGGGCCAACTAATGAAAAACTGTTTTTT.

The CDR3 loop is CASSTVDSYEQYF. The CDR3 bases are TGTGCCAGCAGTACCGTGGACAGCTACGAGCAGTACTTC. The rearrangement links TRBV27 to TRBJ2-7; possible D gene TRBD1, 6 bases. V was shortened by 5 bases and J by 3 bases, with 11 bases between the two germline ends. Germline V gene lookup returns CDR1 MNHEY and CDR2 SMNVEV (reference sequence). This CDR3 has 13 amino acids.

The sample holds a few counts of this clonotype. V and J are TRBV4-1 and TRBJ2-2, with 10 bases that match TRBD2. The CDR3 loop spans 16 amino acids. The V gene's germline CDR1 is MGHRA and CDR2 YSYEKL. V lost 0 bases and J lost 5; bases outside the gene matches: 3. This CDR3 is CASSQDPSGRTGELFF. CDR3 in DNA: TGCGCCAGCAGCCAAGATCCTAGCGGGAGAACCGGGGAGCTGTTTTTT.

This clonotype was seen more than once but under ten times. The chain joins TRBV20-1 to TRBJ2-5; unclear D gene. Germline V gene data show CDR1 as DFQATT and CDR2 as SNEGSKA (reference sequence). The length of the CDR3 is 12 residues. Trimming took 4 bases from V and 1 from J, leaving 7 bases between them. In DNA form, the CDR3 reads TGCAGTGCTACTAACAGCCAAGAGACCCAGTACTTC. Translated, it gives CSATNSQETQYF.

V usage is TRBV6-6 and J usage is TRBJ2-7; D is ambiguous. The CDR3 runs to 15 residues. The germline CDR1 and CDR2 sequences are MNHNY and SVGAGI (reference sequence). The V end was cut by 5 bases, the J end by 0 bases, with 14 bases between. CDR3: CASSPGLGGSYEQYF. The DNA of the CDR3 is TGTGCCAGCAGTCCCGGTTTAGGCGGCTCCTACGAGCAGTACTTC.

The rearrangement joins TRBV27 to TRBJ2-4, with no clear D. Germline loops: CDR1 MNHEY, CDR2 SMNVEV (reference sequence). Deletions cut 1 base from V and 0 bases from J, with 16 bases between. The CDR3 runs 18 residues. CDR3 in amino acids: CASSLFYRRSLAKNIQYF. The CDR3, as DNA: TGTGCCAGCAGTTTATTTTACCGAAGAAGCCTAGCCAAAAACATTCAGTACTTC.

The table lists this clonotype with a few counts. The chain uses TRBV7-2 and TRBJ2-4, with TRBD2 identical over 7 bases. Per the germline V gene, CDR1 is SGHTA and CDR2 is FQGNSA. V was pared by 1 base and J by 6 bases, with 3 bases of the junction left unmatched. This CDR3 is 14 amino acids long. The CDR3 is CASSLEASGNIQYF. CDR3 coding DNA: TGTGCCAGCAGCTTAGAGGCTAGCGGAAACATTCAGTACTTC. Combining the CDR3 with reference TRBV7-2 and TRBJ2-4 gives the whole variable domain GAGVSQSPSNKVTEKGKDVELRCDPISGHTALYWYRQSLGQGLEFLIYFQGNSAPDKSGLPSDRFSAERTGGSVSTLTIQRTQQEDSAVYLCASSLEASGNIQYFGAGTRLSVL.

This clonotype has only a few counts. The rearrangement joins TRBV13 to TRBJ1-5; 7 bases fit TRBD1. The CDR3 is 15 amino acids. Germline CDR1 PRHDT, CDR2 FYEKMQ (reference sequence). V shed 3 bases and J 4 bases; nucleotides not matched to a gene: 6. Here the CDR3 DNA reads TGTGCCAGCAGCTTGGGGACAGCAAATAATCAGCCCCAGCATTTT. Amino acids: CASSLGTANNQPQHF.

This clonotype was seen a few times. This chain connects TRBV27 to TRBJ1-4; 9 bases are shared with TRBD1. The V segment lost 3 bases and the J segment 10 bases; nucleotides outside the gene matches: 6. Germline V lookup: CDR1 MNHEY, CDR2 SMNVEV (reference sequence). This CDR3 has 14 amino acids. The CDR3 loop is CASSLWTGEGKLFF. Written as DNA, the CDR3 is TGTGCCAGCAGTTTGTGGACAGGGGAAGGAAAACTGTTTTTT.

A few counts support this clonotype. The rearrangement joins TRBV20-1 to TRBJ2-7; 8 nucleotides line up with TRBD2. The CDR3 has 14 amino acids. J was trimmed by 3 bases and V by 3 bases; bases with no gene match: 7. Germline assignment: CDR1 DFQATT and CDR2 SNEGSKA (reference sequence). The CDR3 here is CSASSGRAGYEQYF. CDR3 sequence (DNA): TGCAGTGCTAGTTCCGGGAGGGCCGGCTACGAGCAGTACTTC.

This rearrangement joins TRBV29-1 to TRBJ2-1; 10 nucleotides align to TRBD2. J lost 4 bases, V lost 2 bases, and 5 bases had no gene match. The CDR3 contains 15 residues. Germline loops: CDR1 SQVTM, CDR2 ANQGSEA. The CDR3 DNA follows: TGCAGCGTTGAAAAAGCGGGAGGGCAGTACAATGAGCAGTTCTTC. This sequence encodes CSVEKAGGQYNEQFF.

This chain joins TRBV5-1 and TRBJ2-1; possible D gene TRBD1, 6 bases. The CDR3 consists of 16 residues. The ends were cut back, 4 bases at V and 1 base at J, with 15 bases in the middle. The V gene's germline CDR1 is SGHRS and CDR2 YFSETQ. CDR3 bases: TGCGCCAGCAGCGCAGGGGAACGGCCGTCCTACAATGAGCAGTTCTTC. Its translation: CASSAGERPSYNEQFF.

This sequence joins TRBV14 and TRBJ1-1; the D is unclear. With 4 bases removed from V and 1 base from J, the gap between germline ends came to 16 bases. CDR3 size: 16 residues. Germline CDR1 and CDR2: SGHDN and FVKESK. CDR3 coding DNA: TGTGCCAGCAGCCCCGGAGGTCAGTGGGCGAACACTGAAGCTTTCTTT. Protein product: CASSPGGQWANTEAFF.